This T cell receptor (beta chain) emerged from a study of blood T cells in healthy people across ages. Then a second PCR, running roughly 7 to 11 cycles, was carried out with a sample-barcoded 5' primer and a J-beta primer mix. In TCRdb, the 5' RACE reads were re-called with MiXCR into one record per CDR3 protein. Among some 1.5 million distinct CDR3 sequences listed, 25% to 30% were seen once. The CDR3 length is 14 residues. Trimming left V 4 bases short and J 6 bases short, with 16 bases between. The sample consisted of blood. This chain connects TRBV12-3 or TRBV12-4 to TRBJ2-7, with TRBD2 as a possible D gene (6 bases). The origin of this receptor is a young woman in good health. CDR3 DNA: TGTGCCAGCAGTTCGGGGGACTCCCTAACCGAGCAGTACTTC. This translates into CASSSGDSLTEQYF.